This entry features one TCR beta chain sequence. Its target is unknown. This CDR3 spans 14 amino acids. With V trimmed by 5 bases and J by 6 bases, 4 bases remained unmatched. TCRdb itself ran the RT-PCR reads through MiXCR, one entry per CDR3 protein. This table holds approximately 530,000 distinct CDR3 sequences, roughly 13% found once. The data belong to a study of response to subunit inactivated influenza vaccine. Notes on the study in general: The authors proposed limited new T cell recruitment per seasonal influenza vaccination.

This chain uses TRBV12-3 or TRBV12-4 with TRBJ2-1, with 10 nucleotides matching TRBD2. Sequenced here: PBMCs from blood, sampled about 6 weeks after vaccination. The source of this sequence is a man aged 45 to 65 who received an inactivated influenza vaccine. This CDR3 is CASSTGTSVNEQFF. The CDR3 nucleotides are TGTGCCAGCAGTACCGGGACTAGCGTCAATGAGCAGTTCTTC.